The 30 T cell receptor beta chains below were found in one sample sequenced in a study of blood T cell repertoires in COVID-19. Assay: immunoSEQ multiplex PCR; the TCRdb copy retains only in-frame clones and omits some. This table holds approximately 200,000 clones, approximately 91% found once. The source material was peripheral blood. These receptors all come from a woman between 55 and 75 years old with acute or convalescent COVID-19.

A word on this clone: An end of the junction does not agree with germline; a read error may underlie this. V gene TRBV11-2 combines with J gene TRBJ1-3, with 9 bases identical to TRBD1. CDR3 length: 19 amino acids. Germline CDR1 reads SGHAT; CDR2 reads FQNNGV. The CDR3 spells CASSPIPGTGIGVPLVPHF. CDR3 coding DNA: TGTGCCAGCAGCCCCATCCCCGGGACAGGGATTGGGGTTCCCTTGGTTCCACATTTT.

The rearrangement links TRBV7-8 to TRBJ2-7, with TRBD2 matching over 8 bases. The ends lost 1 base at V and 2 bases at J; junction bases unmatched: 4. Germline values: CDR1 SGHVS, CDR2 FQNEAQ. The CDR3 is made up of 15 amino acids. The CDR3 bases are TGTGCCAGCAGCTTAGTCCAGCGGGGGACCTACGAGCAGTACTTC. Its protein is CASSLVQRGTYEQYF.

The chain joins TRBV27 to TRBJ1-2, with D unclear. Per the germline V gene, CDR1 is MNHEY and CDR2 is SMNVEV (reference sequence). V lost 3 bases, J lost 2 bases, and 7 bases lay in between. The CDR3 runs to 13 residues. The CDR3 here is CASSLGGNYGYTF. DNA of the CDR3: TGTGCCAGCAGTTTGGGAGGGAACTATGGCTACACCTTC.

The V call is TRBV4-2, the J call TRBJ2-3, with TRBD2 matching 12 bases. The germline CDR1 and CDR2 sequences are LGHNA and YNFKEQ. This CDR3 has 17 amino acids. V was clipped by 0 bases and J by 5 bases; unmatched bases: 6. CDR3 residues: CASSQDWVTSGRDTQYF. CDR3 nucleotides: TGTGCCAGCAGCCAAGATTGGGTGACTAGCGGGAGAGATACGCAGTATTTT.

The rearrangement uses TRBV27 and TRBJ2-3; no clear D. The germline V and J ends were trimmed by 6 bases and 2 bases, with 6 bases remaining between them. The germline V gene has CDR1 MNHEY and CDR2 SMNVEV (reference sequence). The CDR3 sequence is 12 residues long. CDR3 residues: CASSLNTDTQYF. CDR3 DNA: TGTGCCAGCAGCCTAAACACAGATACGCAGTATTTT.

The gene calls are TRBV7-2 and TRBJ1-6, with D perhaps matching TRBD1 (6 bases). This CDR3 is 14 amino acids long. V lost 5 bases, J lost 7 bases, and 12 bases lay in between. Germline loops: CDR1 SGHTA, CDR2 FQGNSA. This CDR3 reads CASSIRQANSPLHF. The DNA of the CDR3 is TGTGCCAGCAGCATTCGACAGGCAAATTCACCCCTCCACTTT.

CDR3 amino acids: CASSPSYGYTF. The CDR3 DNA follows: TGTGCCAGCTCACCCTCCTATGGCTACACCTTC. The chain couples TRBV18 to TRBJ1-2; D is unresolved. CDR3 length: 11 residues. The V gene's germline CDR1 is KGHSH and CDR2 LQKENI. Trimming stripped 3 bases from V and 4 bases from J, with 3 bases between.

The rearrangement uses TRBV11-2 and TRBJ2-5, with D tentatively TRBD2 (7 bases). The germline V gene encodes CDR1 SGHAT and CDR2 FQNNGV. This CDR3 is built from 14 residues. The V end lost 1 base, the J end lost 5 bases, and 11 bases lay between the germline ends. CDR3 loop: CASSLVTGGETQYF. The CDR3 bases are TGTGCCAGCAGCTTAGTCACGGGGGGCGAGACCCAGTACTTC. Looking up the rest from reference TRBV11-2 and TRBJ2-5 gives the full variable domain: EAGVAQSPRYKIIEKRQSVAFWCNPISGHATLYWYQQILGQGPKLLIQFQNNGVVDDSQLPKDRFSAERLKGVDSTLKIQPAKLEDSAVYLCASSLVTGGETQYFGPGTRLLVL.

This chain links TRBV25-1 with TRBJ2-2; 11 bases align to TRBD2. The germline gives CDR1 MGHDK, CDR2 SYGVNS. V was pared by 6 bases and J by 3 bases, with 6 bases of the junction left unmatched. The CDR3 loop spans 16 amino acids. The CDR3 bases are TGTGCCAGCAGCGTCCTGACTAGCGGGGACACCGGGGAGCTGTTTTTT. Protein product: CASSVLTSGDTGELFF.

The gene calls are TRBV18 and TRBJ1-5; 9 bases line up with TRBD1. Germline CDR1 reads KGHSH; CDR2 reads LQKENI. The V and J ends lost 3 bases and 9 bases, in that order; junction bases with no gene match: 6. This CDR3 has 14 residues. CDR3 DNA sequence: TGTGCCAGCTCACCCGGACAGGGGCAAGGGCCCCAGCATTTT. This codes for CASSPGQGQGPQHF.

This rearrangement joins TRBV7-9 to TRBJ2-7, with 9 bases aligning to TRBD2. This CDR3 has 15 amino acids. V lost 6 bases, J lost 0 bases, and 6 bases stayed unmatched. The germline gives CDR1 SEHNR, CDR2 FQNEAQ (reference sequence). CDR3 sequence: CASRISGGSSYEQYF. As DNA, the CDR3 is TGTGCCAGCAGGATTAGCGGGGGAAGCTCCTACGAGCAGTACTTC. The variable domain in full, with the rest retrieved from reference TRBV7-9 and TRBJ2-7, is DTGVSQNPRHKITKRGQNVTFRCDPISEHNRLYWYRQTLGQGPEFLTYFQNEAQLEKSRLLSDRFSAERPKGSFSTLEIQRTEQGDSAMYLCASRISGGSSYEQYFGPGTRLTVT.

This rearrangement joins TRBV24-1 to TRBJ1-5; TRBD1 matches at 8 bases. The CDR3 loop spans 15 amino acids. Germline values: CDR1 KGHDR, CDR2 SFDVKD. Germline trimming cut 4 bases from V and 5 bases from J; bases unmatched to any gene: 6. CDR3 loop: CATSEGGQGHQPQHF. The DNA of the CDR3 is TGTGCCACCAGTGAGGGAGGACAGGGCCATCAGCCCCAGCATTTT.

This chain connects TRBV7-2 to TRBJ2-3, with 12 bases fitting TRBD2. J gave up 1 base and V 1 base, and 6 bases lay outside the gene matches. Germline CDR1 and CDR2: SGHTA and FQGNSA. This CDR3 is built from 18 residues. The CDR3 DNA is TGTGCCAGCAGCTTAGAGGCTAGCGGGAGGGCGGGCACAGATACGCAGTATTTT. Protein: CASSLEASGRAGTDTQYF.

The chain has TRBV4-1 and TRBJ2-7; possibly TRBD2 for D (6 bases). Germline lookup yields CDR1 MGHRA and CDR2 YSYEKL. CDR3 size: 16 residues. V dropped 3 bases and J dropped 2 bases, with 17 bases sitting between them. Here the CDR3 DNA reads TGCGCCAGCAGCCATCTTTTCATCGGGGGTGCCTACGAGCAGTACTTC. It is translated as CASSHLFIGGAYEQYF.

This clone was observed a single time. For the CDR3, the DNA is TGTGCTAGTGGTTTCCAAAGCCTTACAGGGGCCAACACTGAAGCTTTCTTT. It encodes CASGFQSLTGANTEAFF. The genes are TRBV12-5 and TRBJ1-1, with 7 positions matching TRBD1. Losses at the gene ends were 3 bases for V and 2 bases for J; bases not matched to a gene: 12. The CDR3 has 17 residues. The germline gives CDR1 LGHNT, CDR2 FRNRAP.

The chain carries TRBV6-6 and TRBJ1-1; no reliable D call. V lost 6 bases and J 0 bases, leaving 11 bases between the germline ends. The CDR3 covers 14 residues. Germline CDR1 and CDR2: MNHNY and SVGAGI (reference sequence). CDR3 amino acids: CASRTSGMNTEAFF. In DNA, the CDR3 is TGTGCCAGCAGGACGAGCGGAATGAACACTGAAGCTTTCTTT.

The chain employs TRBV18 and TRBJ1-1, with TRBD1 identical over 10 bases. The CDR3 runs 17 residues. The germline V gene has CDR1 KGHSH and CDR2 LQKENI. V dropped 2 bases and J dropped 0; count of bases not matched to a gene: 6. CDR3 amino acids: CASSPRTGGFMNTEAFF. In DNA, the CDR3 is TGTGCCAGCTCACCAAGGACAGGGGGTTTTATGAACACTGAAGCTTTCTTT.

This chain joins TRBV5-1 and TRBJ1-4; 10 nucleotides align to TRBD1. This CDR3 region has 16 residues. Losses at the gene ends were 4 bases for V and 8 bases for J; bases not matched to a gene: 11. Per germline, CDR1 SGHRS and CDR2 YFSETQ. The CDR3 here is CASSAGQGLFGEKLFF. The CDR3 DNA reads TGCGCCAGCAGCGCGGGACAGGGGCTTTTCGGGGAAAAACTGTTTTTT.

This clone was seen only once. This chain uses TRBV7-2 with TRBJ2-1, with D maybe TRBD2 (5 bases). CDR3 length: 13 amino acids. From germline, CDR1 is SGHTA and CDR2 FQGNSA. The ends were cut back, 1 base at V and 9 bases at J, with 10 bases in the middle. CDR3 in amino acids: CASSLGLASEQFF. The CDR3 coding sequence is TGTGCCAGCAGCTTAGGGCTAGCAAGTGAGCAGTTCTTC.

To note about this clone: Other DNA sequences in the sample encode the same CDR3. J is TRBJ1-1 and V is TRBV6-5; D unresolved. Germline CDR1 and CDR2: MNHEY and SVGAGI. The CDR3 extends over 13 amino acids. Trimming stripped 4 bases from V and 0 bases from J, with 6 bases between. The CDR3 sequence is CASSSQVNTEAFF. The CDR3 nucleotides read TGTGCCAGCAGTTCCCAGGTGAACACTGAAGCTTTCTTT.

The V gene is TRBV7-7, the J gene TRBJ2-2; TRBD2 might be the D (6 bases). There are 16 residues in the CDR3. The V end was cut by 2 bases, the J end by 2 bases, with 12 bases between. Germline CDR1 is SSHAT and CDR2 is FNYEAQ (reference sequence). CDR3 coding DNA: TGTGCCAGCAGCTTAACGCCGGGACTTAACACCGGGGAGCTGTTTTTT. Protein product: CASSLTPGLNTGELFF.

In its sample, this clone was seen once. This chain uses TRBV18 with TRBJ2-3; 10 bases align to TRBD1. V dropped 6 bases and J dropped 5; count of bases not matched to a gene: 8. The CDR3 runs to 15 residues. CDR1 is KGHSH, CDR2 LQKENI, per germline. The CDR3 sequence is CASSQDRGRIDTQYF. The CDR3 bases are TGTGCCAGCTCCCAAGACAGGGGGCGTATAGATACGCAGTATTTT.

The chain uses TRBV7-2 and TRBJ1-4, with 10 positions matching TRBD1. This CDR3 is 16 amino acids long. From germline, CDR1 is SGHTA and CDR2 FQGNSA. J gave up 3 bases and V 6 bases, and 7 bases lay outside the gene matches. CDR3 region: CASRTGGRWANEKLFF. The CDR3 region has the DNA TGTGCCAGCAGGACAGGGGGCCGTTGGGCTAATGAAAAACTGTTTTTT.

This chain joins TRBV7-2 and TRBJ2-3; tentatively, D is TRBD2 (6 bases). Per germline, CDR1 SGHTA and CDR2 FQGNSA. The CDR3 runs to 17 residues. V was cut by 1 base and J by 1 base, with 15 bases left in between. The DNA of the CDR3 is TGTGCCAGCAGCTTAGGCGGGCGACGGAGGGGCACAGATACGCAGTATTTT. Translation gives CASSLGGRRRGTDTQYF.

The sample holds one count of this clone. This chain uses TRBV5-4 with TRBJ2-7; 8 bases fit TRBD2. CDR3 size: 14 residues. From germline, CDR1 is SGHNT and CDR2 YYREEE (reference sequence). V was pared by 3 bases and J by 6 bases, with 8 bases of the junction left unmatched. CDR3 sequence: CASSSRGGRAEQYF. The DNA for the CDR3 is TGTGCCAGCAGCTCACGGGGGGGGCGCGCCGAGCAGTACTTC.

This clone has a single count. The J gene is TRBJ1-2, the V gene TRBV9; D may be TRBD1 (6 bases). V was shortened by 0 bases and J by 6 bases, with 18 bases between the two germline ends. Germline CDR1 is SGDLS and CDR2 is YYNGEE. This CDR3 comprises 16 residues. The CDR3 here is CASSVDGTVRGNGYTF. The CDR3 region has the DNA TGTGCCAGCAGCGTAGATGGGACGGTGAGGGGGAATGGCTACACCTTC.

Comment on this clone: One end of the junction varies from germline; a read error may be responsible. The chain recombines TRBV15 with TRBJ1-4; D is ambiguous. Germline V CDR1 and CDR2: LNHNV, YYDKDF (reference sequence). The CDR3 has 14 residues. CDR3 in DNA: TGTGCCACCAGAAGAGCGGGAGGCGGAGAAAAACTGTTTTTT. This encodes CATRRAGGGEKLFF.

The gene calls are TRBV6-2 or TRBV6-3 and TRBJ2-7; the D gene is possibly TRBD1 (5 bases). Trimming removed 0 bases from V and 4 bases from J, with 7 bases in between. This CDR3 region has 13 residues. CDR1 is MNHEY, CDR2 SVGEGT, per germline. Here the CDR3 DNA reads TGTGCCAGCAGTTACTCAGGGGTTTACGAGCAGTACTTC. This translates into CASSYSGVYEQYF.

The chain has TRBV5-1 and TRBJ2-5; TRBD2 matches at 10 bases. The germline CDR1 and CDR2 sequences are SGHRS and YFSETQ. The V gene end was trimmed by 0 bases and the J gene end by 4 bases; junction bases not matched to a gene: 6. This CDR3 has 16 residues. The CDR3 DNA reads TGCGCCAGCAGCTTGGACAAGCGGGGGGGCCGAGAGACCCAGTACTTC. As protein: CASSLDKRGGRETQYF.

V usage is TRBV30 and J usage is TRBJ1-2; TRBD1 aligns across 8 bases. Germline lookup yields CDR1 GTSNPN and CDR2 SVGIG (reference sequence). CDR3 length: 13 amino acids. Losses at the gene ends were 2 bases for V and 5 bases for J; bases not matched to a gene: 4. The CDR3 spells CAWSRTGSYGYTF. In nucleotides, the CDR3 is TGTGCCTGGAGTAGGACAGGGAGTTATGGCTACACCTTC.